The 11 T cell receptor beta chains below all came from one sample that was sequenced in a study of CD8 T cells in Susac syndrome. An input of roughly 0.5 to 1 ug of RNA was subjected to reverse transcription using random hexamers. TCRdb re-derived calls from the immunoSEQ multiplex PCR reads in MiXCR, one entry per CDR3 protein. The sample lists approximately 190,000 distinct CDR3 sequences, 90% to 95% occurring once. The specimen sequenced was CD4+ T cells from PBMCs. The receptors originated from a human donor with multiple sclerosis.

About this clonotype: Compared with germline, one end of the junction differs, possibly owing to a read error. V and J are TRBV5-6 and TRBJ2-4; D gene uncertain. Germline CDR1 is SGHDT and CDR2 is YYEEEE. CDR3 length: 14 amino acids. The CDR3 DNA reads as TGTGCCAGCACCTTGCGAGAAATTAGAAACATTCAGTACTTC. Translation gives CASTLREIRNIQYF.

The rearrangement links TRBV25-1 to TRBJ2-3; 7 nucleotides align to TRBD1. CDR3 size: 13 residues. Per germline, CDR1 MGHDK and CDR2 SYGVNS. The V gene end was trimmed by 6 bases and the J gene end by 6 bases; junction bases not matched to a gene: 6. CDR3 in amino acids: CASRGTVADTQYF. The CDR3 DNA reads TGTGCCAGCAGGGGGACAGTCGCGGATACGCAGTATTTT.

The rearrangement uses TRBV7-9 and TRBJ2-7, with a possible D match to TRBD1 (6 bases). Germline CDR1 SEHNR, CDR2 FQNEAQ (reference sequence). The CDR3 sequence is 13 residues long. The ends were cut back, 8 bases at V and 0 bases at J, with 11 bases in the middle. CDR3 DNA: TGTGCCAGCTGGGACACGCTCTCCTACGAGCAGTACTTC. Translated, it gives CASWDTLSYEQYF.

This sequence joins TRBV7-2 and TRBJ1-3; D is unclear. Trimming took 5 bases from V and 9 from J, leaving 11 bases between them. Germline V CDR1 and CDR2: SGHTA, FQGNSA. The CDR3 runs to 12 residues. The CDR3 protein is CASSQASGTIYF. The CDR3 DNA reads TGTGCCAGCAGCCAAGCCTCCGGCACCATATATTTT.

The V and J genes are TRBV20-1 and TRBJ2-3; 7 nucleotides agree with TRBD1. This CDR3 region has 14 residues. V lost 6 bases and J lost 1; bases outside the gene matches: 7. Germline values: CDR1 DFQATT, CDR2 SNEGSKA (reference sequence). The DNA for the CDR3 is TGCAGTGCCCACAGGGGCGAGCGCACAGATACGCAGTATTTT. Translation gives CSAHRGERTDTQYF.

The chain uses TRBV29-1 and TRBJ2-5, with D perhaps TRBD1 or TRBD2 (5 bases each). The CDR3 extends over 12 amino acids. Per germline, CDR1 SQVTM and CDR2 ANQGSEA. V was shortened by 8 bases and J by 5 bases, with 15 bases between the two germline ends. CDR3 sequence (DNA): TGCAGCTCCGAGGGGCTCGGGGAGACCCAGTACTTC. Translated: CSSEGLGETQYF.

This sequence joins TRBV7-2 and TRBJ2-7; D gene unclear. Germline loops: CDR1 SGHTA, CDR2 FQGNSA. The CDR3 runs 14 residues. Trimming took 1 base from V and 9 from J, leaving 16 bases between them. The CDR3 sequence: CASSLGEAAVGQYF. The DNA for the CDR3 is TGTGCCAGCAGCTTAGGAGAGGCGGCGGTTGGGCAGTACTTC.

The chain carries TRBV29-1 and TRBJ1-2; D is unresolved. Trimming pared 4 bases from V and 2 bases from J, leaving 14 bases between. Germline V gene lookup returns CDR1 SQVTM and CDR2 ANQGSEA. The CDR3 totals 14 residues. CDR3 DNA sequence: TGCAGCGTTGGGACGCAAGTTTCCAACTATGGCTACACCTTC. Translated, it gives CSVGTQVSNYGYTF.

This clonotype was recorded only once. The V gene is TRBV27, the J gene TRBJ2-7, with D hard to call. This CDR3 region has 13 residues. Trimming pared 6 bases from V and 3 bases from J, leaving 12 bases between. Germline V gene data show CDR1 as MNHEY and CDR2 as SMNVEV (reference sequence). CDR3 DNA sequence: TGTGCCAGCAGCCCCTCCTACTTCTACGAGCAGTACTTC. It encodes CASSPSYFYEQYF.

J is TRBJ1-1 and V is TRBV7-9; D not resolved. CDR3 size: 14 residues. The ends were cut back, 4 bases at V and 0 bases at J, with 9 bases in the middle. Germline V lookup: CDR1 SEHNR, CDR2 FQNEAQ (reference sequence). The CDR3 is CASSSSRMNTEAFF. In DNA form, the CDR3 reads TGTGCCAGCAGCTCGAGCAGAATGAACACTGAAGCTTTCTTT.

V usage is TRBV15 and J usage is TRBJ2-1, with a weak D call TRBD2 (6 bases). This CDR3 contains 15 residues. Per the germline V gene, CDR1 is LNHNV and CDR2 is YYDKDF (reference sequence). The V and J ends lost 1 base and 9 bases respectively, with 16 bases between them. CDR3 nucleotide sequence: TGTGCCACCAGCAGAGTTATCGGGTCGGGAGTTGAGCAGTTCTTC. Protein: CATSRVIGSGVEQFF.